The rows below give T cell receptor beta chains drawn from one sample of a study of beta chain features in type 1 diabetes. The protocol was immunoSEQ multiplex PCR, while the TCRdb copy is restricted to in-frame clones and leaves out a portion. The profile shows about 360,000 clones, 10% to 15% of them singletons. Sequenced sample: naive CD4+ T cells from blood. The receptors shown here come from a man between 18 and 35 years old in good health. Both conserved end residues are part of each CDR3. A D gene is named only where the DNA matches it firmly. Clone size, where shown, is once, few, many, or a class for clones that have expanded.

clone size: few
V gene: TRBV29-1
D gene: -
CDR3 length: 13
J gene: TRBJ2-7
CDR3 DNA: TGCAGCGCGGAGGGGCTAGGCCCCTACGAGCAGTACTTC
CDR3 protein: CSAEGLGPYEQYF

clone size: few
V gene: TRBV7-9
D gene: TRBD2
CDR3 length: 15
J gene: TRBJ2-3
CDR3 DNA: TGTGCCAGCAGCTCGGGACTAGGACCCACAGATACGCAGTATTTT
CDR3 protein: CASSSGLGPTDTQYF

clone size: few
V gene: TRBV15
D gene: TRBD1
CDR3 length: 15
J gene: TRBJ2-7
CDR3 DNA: TGTGCCACCAGCAGAGAAGACAGGGGCACCTACGAGCAGTACTTC
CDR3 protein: CATSREDRGTYEQYF

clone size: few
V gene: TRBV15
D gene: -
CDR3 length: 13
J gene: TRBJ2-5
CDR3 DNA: TGTGCCACCAGCAGAGAGCCGCGAGAGACCCAGTACTTC
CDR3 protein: CATSREPRETQYF

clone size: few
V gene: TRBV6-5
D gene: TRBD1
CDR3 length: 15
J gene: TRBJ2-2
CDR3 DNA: TGTGCCAGCAGCAGGTGGGACAGAGACACCGGGGAGCTGTTTTTT
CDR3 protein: CASSRWDRDTGELFF

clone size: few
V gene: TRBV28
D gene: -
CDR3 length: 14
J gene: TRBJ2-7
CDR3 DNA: TGTGCCAGCAGTTTAGGACAGCTCTCCTACGAGCAGTACTTC
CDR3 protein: CASSLGQLSYEQYF

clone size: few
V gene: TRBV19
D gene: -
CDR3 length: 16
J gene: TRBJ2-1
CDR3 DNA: TGTGCCAGTAGTATAGATAAGGCTACCCGACAAAGTGAGCAGTTCTTC
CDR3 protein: CASSIDKATRQSEQFF

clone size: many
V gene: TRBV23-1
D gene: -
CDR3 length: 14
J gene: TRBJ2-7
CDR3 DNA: TGCGCCAGCAGTCAATCGTTCGGCAGCGACGAGCAGTACTTC
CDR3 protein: CASSQSFGSDEQYF

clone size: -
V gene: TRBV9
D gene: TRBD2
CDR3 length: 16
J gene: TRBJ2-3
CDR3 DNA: TGTGCCAGCAGCCAGGGGACTAGCAGATACACAGATACGCAGTATTTT
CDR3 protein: CASSQGTSRYTDTQYF

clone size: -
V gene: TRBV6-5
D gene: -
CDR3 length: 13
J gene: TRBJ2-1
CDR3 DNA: TGTGCCAGCAGTTCGAGCCGGGACAATGAGCAGTTCTTC
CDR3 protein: CASSSSRDNEQFF

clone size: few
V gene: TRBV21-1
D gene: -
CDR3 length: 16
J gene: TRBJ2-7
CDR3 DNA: TGTGCCAGCAGCAAAGTAGAGGACAGGCACACCTACGAGCAGTACTTC
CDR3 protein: CASSKVEDRHTYEQYF

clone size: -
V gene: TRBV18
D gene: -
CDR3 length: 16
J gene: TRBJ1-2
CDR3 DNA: TGTGCCAGCTCACCACCGGCGGGGCCCCTTGGCTATGGCTACACCTTC
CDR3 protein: CASSPPAGPLGYGYTF

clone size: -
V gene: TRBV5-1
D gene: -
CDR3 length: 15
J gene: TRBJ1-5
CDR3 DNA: TGCGCCAGCAGCTTGGTAGGGGCGACGAATCAGCCCCAGCATTTT
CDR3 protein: CASSLVGATNQPQHF

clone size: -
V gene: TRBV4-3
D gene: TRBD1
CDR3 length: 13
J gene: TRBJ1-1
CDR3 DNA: TGCGCCAGCAGCCAACCAGGGGGAGCTGAAGCTTTCTTT
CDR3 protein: CASSQPGGAEAFF

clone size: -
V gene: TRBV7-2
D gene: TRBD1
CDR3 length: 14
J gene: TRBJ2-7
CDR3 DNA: TGTGCCAGCAGCGTGACAGGGCTGGGTTACGAGCAGTACTTC
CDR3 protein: CASSVTGLGYEQYF

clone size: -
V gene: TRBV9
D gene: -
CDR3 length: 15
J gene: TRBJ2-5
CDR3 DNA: TGTGCCAGCAGCGTAGGCCCTGGGGCCGAAGAGACCCAGTACTTC
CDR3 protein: CASSVGPGAEETQYF

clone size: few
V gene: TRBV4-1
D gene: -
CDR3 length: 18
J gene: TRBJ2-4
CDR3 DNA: TGCGCCAGCAGCATGCGACCGGGACTTCGGGAGGCCAAAAACATTCAGTACTTC
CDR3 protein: CASSMRPGLREAKNIQYF

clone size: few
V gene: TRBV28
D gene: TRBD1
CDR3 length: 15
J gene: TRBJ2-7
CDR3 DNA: TGTGCCAGCAGTTTTGGGGGACAGGGTACCAACGAGCAGTACTTC
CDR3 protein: CASSFGGQGTNEQYF